The present T cell receptor (beta chain) was sequenced within a study of OX40 agonist ivuxolimab in advanced cancers. Whole-study results and caveats: CD8+ T cells (on average) carried more expanded clones than CD4+ T cells.

This clone was counted once. Antigen: not known. The CDR3 sequence is 12 residues long. Trimming removed 4 bases from V and 8 bases from J, with 11 bases in between. Germline V CDR1 and CDR2: SNHLY, FYNNEI. The assay was immunoSEQ multiplex PCR, and TCRdb's table has in-frame clones only and misses some. The data hold 67,000 or so clones, with roughly nine tenths observed a single time. The sequenced sample was CD4+ or CD8+ T cells sorted from blood, obtained in a trial of the OX40 agonist ivuxolimab. This chain uses TRBV2 with TRBJ1-2; D is undetermined. The sequence derives from an adult with an advanced solid tumor such as melanoma, head and neck, liver or kidney cancer. The CDR3 loop reads CASSGGREGYTF. CDR3 bases: TGTGCCAGCAGTGGAGGGAGAGAGGGCTACACCTTC.